The present T cell receptor beta chain was sequenced within a study of CD8 T cells in ankylosing spondylitis. Germline V CDR1 and CDR2: SGDLS, YYNGEE. This CDR3 is 14 amino acids long. Trimming stripped 4 bases from V and 4 bases from J, with 15 bases between. TCRdb reanalysed the 5' RACE reads using MiXCR and keeps one entry per CDR3 protein. Of 300,000 to 350,000 distinct CDR3 sequences listed, 11% are singletons. Regarding the study as a whole: In synovial fluid and blood from reactive arthritis, some motif variants were previously reported. Fewer than 10 highly homologous variants formed a TCR beta motif that appeared characteristic of ankylosing spondylitis blood.

This clonotype has at least ten counts. What it binds is unknown. The source material was blood, either unsorted or a sorted T cell fraction (not recorded which). The sequence derives from a female donor with ankylosing spondylitis or in good health (not recorded which). The chain uses TRBV9 and TRBJ2-7; D might be TRBD1 or TRBD2, each matching 6 bases. The CDR3: CASSPKGGLYEQYF. The CDR3 bases are TGTGCCAGCAGCCCTAAGGGGGGTCTGTACGAGCAGTACTTC.